The rows below give T cell receptor beta chains drawn from one sample of a study of circulating tumor DNA in untreated peripheral T-cell lymphoma. Using immunoSEQ multiplex PCR, the repertoire was profiled, and TCRdb retains in-frame clones only, with some absent. The sample consists of roughly 9,000 clones, about 84% of them appearing once. The specimen was tumor tissue. These receptors came from a human donor with peripheral T-cell lymphoma. Both conserved end residues are part of each CDR3. The order of the fields is V gene, D gene, CDR3 length, J gene, clone size, CDR3 protein, CDR3 DNA. D genes are given only for firm matches. The size of a clone is reported for some rows only, either as once, few or many, or as a class for expanded clones.

v_gene: TRBV19; d_gene: .; len: 12; j_gene: TRBJ1-2; abundance: .; CDR3aa: CASTEGLQGYTF; CDR3nt: TGTGCCAGTACGGAGGGACTGCAGGGCTACACCTTC
v_gene: TRBV23-1; d_gene: .; len: 14; j_gene: TRBJ1-1; abundance: .; CDR3aa: CASSQRTANTEAFF; CDR3nt: TGCGCCAGCAGCCAACGAACAGCCAACACTGAAGCTTTCTTT
v_gene: TRBV10-2; d_gene: .; len: 13; j_gene: TRBJ1-1; abundance: .; CDR3aa: CASSERMGTEAFF; CDR3nt: TGCGCCAGCAGTGAGAGGATGGGGACTGAAGCTTTCTTT
v_gene: TRBV16; d_gene: .; len: 13; j_gene: TRBJ1-2; abundance: .; CDR3aa: CASSPGGLRGYTF; CDR3nt: TGTGCCAGCAGCCCCGGGGGGCTTCGTGGCTACACCTTC
v_gene: TRBV7-5; d_gene: .; len: 17; j_gene: TRBJ2-7; abundance: .; CDR3aa: CASSLVAGGSPSYEQYF; CDR3nt: .
v_gene: TRBV5-1; d_gene: .; len: 15; j_gene: TRBJ2-5; abundance: .; CDR3aa: CASSPGWGGKETQYF; CDR3nt: TGCGCCAGCAGCCCCGGATGGGGGGGCAAGGAGACCCAGTACTTC
v_gene: TRBV29-1; d_gene: .; len: 13; j_gene: TRBJ1-6; abundance: .; CDR3aa: CSVRGQENSPLHF; CDR3nt: TGCAGCGTCCGGGGACAAGAAAATTCACCCCTCCACTTT
v_gene: TRBV14; d_gene: .; len: 14; j_gene: TRBJ1-6; abundance: .; CDR3aa: CASSQESANSPLHF; CDR3nt: TGTGCCAGCAGCCAAGAGTCGGCAAATTCACCCCTCCACTTT
v_gene: TRBV19; d_gene: TRBD2; len: 16; j_gene: TRBJ2-3; abundance: few; CDR3aa: CASSILGGGTTDTQYF; CDR3nt: TGTGCCAGTAGTATATTAGGCGGGGGGACCACAGATACGCAGTATTTT
v_gene: TRBV18; d_gene: .; len: 14; j_gene: TRBJ2-3; abundance: .; CDR3aa: CASSSNGGPDTQYF; CDR3nt: TGTGCCAGCTCATCGAATGGGGGCCCAGATACGCAGTATTTT
v_gene: TRBV19; d_gene: .; len: 18; j_gene: TRBJ1-2; abundance: .; CDR3aa: CASFPIRVLDGTNYGYTF; CDR3nt: TGTGCCAGCTTCCCTATCAGGGTTCTTGATGGAACTAACTATGGCTACACCTTC
v_gene: TRBV11-3; d_gene: TRBD2; len: 15; j_gene: TRBJ2-3; abundance: .; CDR3aa: CASSLRTSGYDTQYF; CDR3nt: TGTGCCAGCAGCTTGAGGACTAGCGGATATGATACGCAGTATTTT
v_gene: TRBV6-8; d_gene: .; len: 13; j_gene: TRBJ1-5; abundance: few; CDR3aa: CASSPGTIGPQHF; CDR3nt: TGTGCCAGCAGTCCGGGGACAATAGGGCCCCAGCATTTT
v_gene: TRBV30; d_gene: .; len: 13; j_gene: TRBJ1-4; abundance: .; CDR3aa: CAWSYATNEKLFF; CDR3nt: TGTGCCTGGAGTTATGCAACTAATGAAAAACTGTTTTTT
v_gene: TRBV10-2; d_gene: TRBD1; len: 15; j_gene: TRBJ1-1; abundance: .; CDR3aa: CASSPQGAGNTEAFF; CDR3nt: TGCGCCAGCAGTCCACAGGGGGCAGGGAACACTGAAGCTTTCTTT
v_gene: TRBV5-1; d_gene: TRBD1; len: 15; j_gene: TRBJ1-2; abundance: .; CDR3aa: CASSLGGQGFKGYTF; CDR3nt: TGCGCCAGCAGCTTGGGAGGACAGGGTTTTAAGGGCTACACCTTC
v_gene: TRBV19; d_gene: TRBD2; len: 18; j_gene: TRBJ2-3; abundance: once; CDR3aa: CASSIVLAGGPPTDTQYF; CDR3nt: TGTGCCAGTAGTATAGTCCTAGCGGGGGGGCCTCCGACAGATACGCAGTATTTT
v_gene: TRBV15; d_gene: TRBD2; len: 17; j_gene: TRBJ2-3; abundance: .; CDR3aa: CATSFTSGGRSTDTQYF; CDR3nt: TGTGCCACCAGCTTTACTAGCGGGGGGCGTAGCACAGATACGCAGTATTTT
v_gene: TRBV19; d_gene: .; len: 15; j_gene: TRBJ2-1; abundance: .; CDR3aa: CANTARDRVNDEQFF; CDR3nt: TGTGCCAATACCGCCAGGGACCGCGTTAATGATGAGCAGTTCTTC
v_gene: TRBV30; d_gene: .; len: 13; j_gene: TRBJ1-2; abundance: .; CDR3aa: CAWSRGQAYGYTF; CDR3nt: TGTGCCTGGAGTAGGGGACAAGCCTATGGCTACACCTTC
v_gene: TRBV10-3; d_gene: TRBD1; len: 15; j_gene: TRBJ2-7; abundance: .; CDR3aa: CAISPGTGSSYEQYF; CDR3nt: TGTGCCATCAGCCCCGGGACAGGCAGCTCCTACGAGCAGTACTTC
v_gene: TRBV5-1; d_gene: TRBD1; len: 15; j_gene: TRBJ1-4; abundance: .; CDR3aa: CASSLGGTGYEKLFF; CDR3nt: TGCGCCAGCAGCTTGGGTGGGACAGGATACGAGAAACTGTTTTTT
v_gene: TRBV25-1; d_gene: .; len: 13; j_gene: TRBJ1-2; abundance: large; CDR3aa: CASSPGTNYGYTF; CDR3nt: TGTGCCAGCAGTCCGGGGACTAACTATGGCTACACCTTC
v_gene: TRBV14; d_gene: .; len: 13; j_gene: TRBJ1-2; abundance: .; CDR3aa: CASSGQFLYGYTF; CDR3nt: TGTGCCAGCAGCGGACAGTTTCTTTATGGCTACACCTTC
v_gene: TRBV7-5; d_gene: .; len: 15; j_gene: TRBJ2-5; abundance: .; CDR3aa: CASSQGTSGGETQYF; CDR3nt: TGTGCTAGCAGCCAAGGGACTAGCGGGGGGGAGACCCAGTACTTC
v_gene: TRBV29-1; d_gene: TRBD1; len: 16; j_gene: TRBJ2-5; abundance: few; CDR3aa: CSVDGDPGQGVETQYF; CDR3nt: TGCAGCGTTGATGGGGATCCGGGACAGGGGGTAGAGACCCAGTACTTC
v_gene: TRBV4-1; d_gene: .; len: 13; j_gene: TRBJ1-4; abundance: .; CDR3aa: CASSQAGDEKLFF; CDR3nt: TGCGCCAGCAGCCAAGCGGGGGATGAAAAACTGTTTTTT
v_gene: TRBV14; d_gene: .; len: 14; j_gene: TRBJ1-3; abundance: .; CDR3aa: CASSQDRAGNTIYF; CDR3nt: TGTGCCAGCAGCCAAGATCGGGCTGGAAACACCATATATTTT
v_gene: TRBV7-5; d_gene: .; len: 16; j_gene: TRBJ2-1; abundance: .; CDR3aa: CASSRAGAGVSNEQFF; CDR3nt: TGTGCCAGCAGCCGGGCCGGAGCGGGGGTTAGTAATGAGCAGTTCTTC